These T cell receptor beta chains were read from a single sample in a study of T cell responses to AZD1222 COVID-19 vaccine. TCRdb's copy holds only in-frame clones and misses some; the assay was immunoSEQ multiplex PCR. The sample lists roughly 270,000 clones, around 93% occurring once. The starting material was peripheral blood, obtained 28 days after the second AZD1222 dose. The receptors shown here come from an adult who received the AZD1222 COVID-19 vaccine. The CDR3 runs from the conserved cysteine through the conserved F or W. D genes are given only for firm matches. Only some rows state a clone size, as once, few, many or a class for expanded clones.

v_call	d_call	clone_size	j_call	cdr3_nt	cdr3_aa
TRBV28	-	-	TRBJ2-7	TGTGCCAGCAGTGCCCGACACTATTCCTACGAGCAGTACTTC	CASSARHYSYEQYF
TRBV2	-	-	TRBJ1-5	TGTGCCAGCGGAGTCTGGGGGGGGGCTAATAGCAATCAGCCCCAGCATTTT	CASGVWGGANSNQPQHF
TRBV28	TRBD1	-	TRBJ1-1	TGTGCCAGCAGGCCCACAGGGGGCAGAGCTTTCTTT	CASRPTGGRAFF
TRBV28	-	once	TRBJ1-1	TGTGCCAGCAGCTGGGGGGGCACTGAAGCTTTCTTT	CASSWGGTEAFF
TRBV11-2	-	few	TRBJ2-7	TGTGCCAGCAGCTTAGTTCCGGGCTTGGAGCAGTACTTC	CASSLVPGLEQYF
TRBV3-1/TRBV3-2	-	-	TRBJ2-1	TGTGCCAGCAGCCAAGATGGGACTGTAAACAATGAGCAGTTCTTC	CASSQDGTVNNEQFF
TRBV19	-	-	TRBJ2-5	TGTGCCAGTAGTGCGGGACAGTCCAGTACCCAGTACTTC	CASSAGQSSTQYF
TRBV20-1	-	-	TRBJ1-2	TGCAGTGCCCTACGGACCCAGGACACCTTC	CSALRTQDTF
TRBV29-1	TRBD1	once	TRBJ2-5	TGCAGCGTTGAATCGGGACAGGGATGGAGGGAGACCCAGTACTTC	CSVESGQGWRETQYF
TRBV7-9	-	-	TRBJ1-3	TGTGCCAGCAGCGACATTGCCTTCGGGAGACTCTCTGGAAACACCATATATTTT	CASSDIAFGRLSGNTIYF
TRBV5-1	-	-	TRBJ2-1	TGCGCCAGCAGCTTGGGGGCAGATCTCTCCTACAATGAGCAGTTCTTC	CASSLGADLSYNEQFF
TRBV9	-	-	TRBJ1-3	TGTGCCAGCAGCGCAACCGGGTCTGCTGGAAACACCATATATTTT	CASSATGSAGNTIYF
TRBV2	-	-	TRBJ1-2	TGTGCCAGCAGTGAAATTCAAGAGTCCTATGGCTACACCTTC	CASSEIQESYGYTF
TRBV5-1	-	-	TRBJ1-2	TGCGCCAGCAGCTTGGGGGAGAGCGGCTACACCTTC	CASSLGESGYTF
TRBV5-8	-	-	TRBJ1-6	TGTGCCAGCAGCTCCAGGGAATCCTATAATTCACCCCTCCACTTT	CASSSRESYNSPLHF
TRBV11-3	TRBD2	-	TRBJ2-3	TGTGCCAGCAGCTTAGAGGCGGGAGAGGGTAATACGCAGTATTTT	CASSLEAGEGNTQYF
TRBV19	-	-	TRBJ2-7	TGTGCCAGTAGTAGCGGGACCTACGAGCAGTACTTC	CASSSGTYEQYF
TRBV7-9	TRBD2	-	TRBJ2-7	TGTGCCAGCAGCTTGGGACTAGCTCCGTACGAGCAGTACTTC	CASSLGLAPYEQYF
TRBV28	-	-	TRBJ1-1	TGTGCCAGCAGTTCCCGGGACACGTCTGAAGCTTTCTTT	CASSSRDTSEAFF
TRBV2	TRBD2	-	TRBJ2-7	TGTGCCAGTCGTCGGGAGGCCGCCTCCGAGCAGTACTTC	CASRREAASEQYF
TRBV2	TRBD2	-	TRBJ2-3	TGTGCCAGCAGGGGACTAGCGGGGGGGCATGTAGATACGCAGTATTTT	CASRGLAGGHVDTQYF
TRBV7-2	TRBD1	once	TRBJ2-5	TGTGCCAGCAGCCTGCAGACAGGGCAAGAGACCCAGTACTTC	CASSLQTGQETQYF
TRBV3-1/TRBV3-2	-	-	TRBJ1-3	TGTGCCAGCAGCCAAGAGTGGAGCTCTGGAAACACCATATATTTT	CASSQEWSSGNTIYF
TRBV5-5	-	-	TRBJ2-7	TGTGCCAGCAGCTTGGGCTTGGGGGGACAGAACTACGAGCAGTACTTC	CASSLGLGGQNYEQYF
TRBV28	-	-	TRBJ2-7	TGTGCCAGCAGTACTAGACAGCTCTACGAGCAGTACTTC	CASSTRQLYEQYF
TRBV25-1	-	-	TRBJ1-1	TGTGCCAGCAGTGAACTTCGGGACGCTCAAACCGCTTTCTTT	CASSELRDAQTAFF
TRBV28	-	-	TRBJ2-6	TGTGCCAGCAGTAGTGGGGCCAACGTCCTGACTTTC	CASSSGANVLTF
TRBV3-1/TRBV3-2	TRBD2	few	TRBJ2-1	TGTGCCAGCAGCCAAGTTACTAGCGCCAATGAGCAGTTCTTC	CASSQVTSANEQFF
TRBV7-6	-	-	TRBJ1-1	TGTGCCAGCAGCTTCGGGGCAGACACTGAAGCTTTCTTT	CASSFGADTEAFF
TRBV2	-	-	TRBJ2-7	TGTGCCAGCAGTGAAGCGCGTTGGCGGATTTCCTACGAGCAGTACTTC	CASSEARWRISYEQYF
TRBV28	TRBD1	-	TRBJ1-2	TGTGCCAGCAGTCCAACACCGGGACAGCATGTTTATGGCTACACCTTC	CASSPTPGQHVYGYTF
TRBV2	-	-	TRBJ2-7	TGTGCCAGCAGTGGGGTCGGCTACGAGCAGTACTTC	CASSGVGYEQYF
TRBV28	TRBD1	-	TRBJ2-7	TGTGCCAGCAGTTTAGGTCGAATTAGGGACAGGGCTTACGAGCAGTACTTC	CASSLGRIRDRAYEQYF
TRBV6-5	-	-	TRBJ2-6	TGTGCCAGCGCAAACTCTGGGGCCAACGTCCTGACTTTC	CASANSGANVLTF
TRBV9	TRBD2	once	TRBJ2-1	TGTGCCAGCAGCCGACTAGCGGGGTTAAATGAGCAGTTCTTC	CASSRLAGLNEQFF
TRBV5-6	-	-	TRBJ2-1	TGTGCCAGCAGCTTGATTCATGAGCAGTTCTTC	CASSLIHEQFF
TRBV27	TRBD2	-	TRBJ2-4	TGTGCCAGCAGTTTATGGGCTAGCGGGCACAAAAACATTCAGTACTTC	CASSLWASGHKNIQYF
TRBV7-2	TRBD1	-	TRBJ2-1	TGTGCCAGCAGCTTAGGGCTACAGGGGGACAATGAGCAGTTCTTC	CASSLGLQGDNEQFF
TRBV27	-	-	TRBJ1-2	TGTGCCAGCAGCCCCATTGGGGGGCATCTCGGCTACACCTTC	CASSPIGGHLGYTF
TRBV19	-	-	TRBJ2-7	TGTGCCAGTAGCAGGGGAGGGGCGAGCTCCTACGAGCAGTACTTC	CASSRGGASSYEQYF
TRBV19	TRBD1	-	TRBJ2-5	TGTGCCAGTAGCCGGACGGGACAGGGGGCCTCGACCCAGTACTTC	CASSRTGQGASTQYF
TRBV28	TRBD2	-	TRBJ2-1	TGTGCCAGCAGTTCTAGCGGGAGCTCCTACAATGAGCAGTTCTTC	CASSSSGSSYNEQFF
TRBV5-1	-	-	TRBJ2-7	TGCGCCAGCTGCTACTCCAGCGCCTCCTACGAGCAGTACTTC	CASCYSSASYEQYF
TRBV5-6	-	-	TRBJ1-5	TGTGCCAGCAGCCACCGACAGTCTAGCAATCAGCCCCAGCATTTT	CASSHRQSSNQPQHF
TRBV19	-	-	TRBJ1-2	TGTGCCAGCCGAGGTCAAAGTGGCTACACCTTC	CASRGQSGYTF
TRBV2	-	-	TRBJ2-7	TGTGCCAGCACCTCGGACAGAACATACGAGCAGTACTTC	CASTSDRTYEQYF